This record concerns one T cell receptor beta chain sequence. Researchers took RNA transcripts and amplified the TCR beta CDR3 regions from them. A set of HTBI primers served as the primers for a first-round RT-PCR of the TCR CDR3. TCRdb fed the multiplex PCR reads into MiXCR, producing one record per CDR3 protein. Of hundreds of thousands of distinct CDR3 sequences listed, approximately 16% were seen once; the top ten hold roughly 3.3%. The data stem from a study of T cells in Graves' hyperthyroidism and ophthalmopathy. V dropped 6 bases and J dropped 4; count of bases not matched to a gene: 9. In germline, CDR1 is SGHAT, CDR2 FQNNGV. This CDR3 spans 15 amino acids.

The chain couples TRBV11-2 to TRBJ2-3, with TRBD2 identical over 8 bases. The TCR comes from a woman in her forties with Graves' ophthalmopathy. Material: blood. The CDR3 DNA is TGTGCCAGCAGGTACCTCGGGGGGGCACCAGATACGCAGTATTTT. This codes for CASRYLGGAPDTQYF.